Shown below are 20 T cell receptor beta chains from a single sample sequenced in a study of blood T cell repertoires in COVID-19. Sequencing used immunoSEQ multiplex PCR; TCRdb keeps in-frame clones, though not all of them. The sample records roughly 240,000 clones, 75% to 85% being singletons. Sequenced: peripheral blood. Every receptor here comes from a woman aged 70-85 years with acute or convalescent COVID-19.

The chain employs TRBV29-1 and TRBJ1-1; D not certain. CDR3 length: 13 residues. Trimming left V 7 bases short and J 2 bases short, with 14 bases between. The germline V gene has CDR1 SQVTM and CDR2 ANQGSEA. In DNA form, the CDR3 reads TGCAGCGCTGCGTCGAATCTCAACACTGAAGCTTTCTTT. This gives the protein CSAASNLNTEAFF.

The rearrangement uses TRBV10-1 and TRBJ1-1; D call uncertain. The V and J ends lost 6 bases and 3 bases respectively, with 14 bases between them. The CDR3 consists of 14 residues. CDR1 is WNHNN and CDR2 is SYGVQD in the germline V gene (reference sequence). CDR3 sequence (DNA): TGCGCCAGCAGCGCTTCTCCGGCGGACACTGAAGCTTTCTTT. Protein sequence: CASSASPADTEAFF.

The chain couples TRBV4-2 to TRBJ2-7; TRBD2 matches 9 bases. V was clipped by 6 bases and J by 0 bases; unmatched bases: 9. CDR3 length equals 16 residues. The germline gives CDR1 LGHNA, CDR2 YNFKEQ. The CDR3 region has the DNA TGTGCCAGCAGTCGGATCTTAGCGGGGGACTCCTACGAGCAGTACTTC. Amino acid sequence: CASSRILAGDSYEQYF.

Worth noting for this clone: At the DNA level, this CDR3 is encoded by other sequences in the same sample as well. Here the CDR3 reads CSVAQGGNQPQHF. The CDR3 nucleotides read TGCAGCGTCGCTCAGGGTGGCAATCAGCCCCAGCATTTT. This chain connects TRBV29-1 to TRBJ1-5; D is possibly TRBD1 (5 bases). CDR3 size: 13 residues. Germline assignment: CDR1 SQVTM and CDR2 ANQGSEA. The V end was cut by 6 bases, the J end by 2 bases, with 11 bases between.

The rearrangement uses TRBV4-2 and TRBJ1-4, with TRBD1 matching 8 bases. This CDR3 spans 16 amino acids. With 1 base clipped from V and 6 bases from J, the junction kept 7 bases outside the gene matches. CDR1 and CDR2 from the germline V gene are LGHNA and YNFKEQ. CDR3: CASSQVGTGHDEKLFF. The CDR3, as DNA: TGTGCCAGCAGCCAAGTCGGGACAGGTCACGATGAAAAACTGTTTTTT.

The CDR3 spells CASSFYGGGEQYF. The CDR3 DNA reads as TGCGCCAGCAGCTTCTACGGGGGAGGCGAGCAGTACTTC. The V gene is TRBV5-1, the J gene TRBJ2-7; D might be TRBD2 (6 bases). The germline V gene has CDR1 SGHRS and CDR2 YFSETQ. The CDR3 runs 13 residues. V gave up 2 bases and J gave up 6 bases, with 12 bases separating them.

This chain connects TRBV10-3 to TRBJ1-3, with 9 bases identical to TRBD1. CDR3 size: 14 residues. The germline CDR1 and CDR2 sequences are ENHRY and SYGVKD. V gave up 6 bases and J gave up 3 bases; unmatched junction bases: 3. The chain's CDR3 is CAISTGGSGNTIYF. The CDR3, as DNA: TGTGCCATCAGCACAGGGGGCAGTGGAAACACCATATATTTT.

The chain is built from TRBV6-2 or TRBV6-3 and TRBJ2-6, with TRBD1 identical over 11 bases. With 4 bases clipped from V and 0 bases from J, the junction kept 5 bases outside the gene matches. The CDR3 is made up of 18 amino acids. Germline CDR1 reads MNHEY; CDR2 reads SVGEGT. CDR3 in amino acids: CASSSGGTGGSGANVLTF. CDR3 nucleotides: TGTGCCAGCAGTTCCGGGGGGACAGGGGGCTCTGGGGCCAACGTCCTGACTTTC.

The chain employs TRBV5-4 and TRBJ2-3; the match to TRBD2 covers 13 bases. Germline CDR1 is SGHNT and CDR2 is YYREEE (reference sequence). The CDR3 is made up of 17 amino acids. The junction had 5 bases not matched to a gene; V was cut back by 4 bases and J by 0 bases. This CDR3 reads CASSGGLAGISTDTQYF. CDR3 DNA: TGTGCCAGCAGCGGGGGACTAGCGGGGATAAGCACAGATACGCAGTATTTT.

The chain joins TRBV6-5 to TRBJ1-1, with D perhaps matching TRBD1 (5 bases). Trimming removed 0 bases from V and 3 bases from J, with 14 bases in between. CDR1 is MNHEY, CDR2 SVGAGI, per germline. The CDR3 is 16 residues long. CDR3 in amino acids: CASSYSEGRPHTEAFF. CDR3 in DNA: TGTGCCAGCAGTTACTCGGAGGGGCGACCTCACACTGAAGCTTTCTTT.

J is TRBJ2-1 and V is TRBV6-5, with no clear D. Germline V gene sequence: CDR1 MNHEY, CDR2 SVGAGI. Between the trimmed V and J ends, which lost 7 bases and 3 bases, there was a span of 10 bases. The CDR3 sequence is 13 residues long. This chain's CDR3 is CASKRTRYNEQFF. The CDR3 DNA reads TGTGCCAGCAAGCGTACCCGCTACAATGAGCAGTTCTTC.

This clone was seen just once. The chain joins TRBV6-5 to TRBJ1-1; no clear D. V lost 2 bases, J lost 7 bases, and 14 bases lay in between. The V gene's germline CDR1 is MNHEY and CDR2 SVGAGI. This CDR3 spans 14 amino acids. CDR3 sequence: CASSYRQDRSEAFF. CDR3 DNA: TGTGCCAGCAGTTACCGTCAAGATCGGAGTGAAGCTTTCTTT.

The chain employs TRBV3-1 (or the pseudogene TRBV3-2) and TRBJ1-3; perhaps TRBD1 as D (6 bases). Germline V CDR1 and CDR2: LGHDT, YNNKEL (reference sequence). Between the trimmed V and J ends, which lost 5 bases and 4 bases, there was a span of 30 bases. This CDR3 has 20 amino acids. The CDR3 reads CASSVTVRRQARMRGNTIYF. DNA of the CDR3: TGTGCCAGCAGCGTGACTGTAAGAAGACAGGCGCGAATGAGGGGAAACACCATATATTTT.

The J gene is TRBJ1-3, the V gene TRBV6-5; D perhaps matches TRBD1 (5 bases). The V end was cut by 5 bases, the J end by 5 bases, with 16 bases between. There are 15 residues in the CDR3. Germline loops: CDR1 MNHEY, CDR2 SVGAGI. The CDR3: CASSPVRTPRNTIYF. CDR3 DNA sequence: TGTGCCAGCAGTCCGGTACGGACACCAAGAAACACCATATATTTT.

This chain joins TRBV11-3 and TRBJ2-3; a weak D match, TRBD2 (5 bases). Trimming cost V 5 bases and J 10 bases, with 16 bases left between them. Per the germline V gene, CDR1 is SGHNT and CDR2 is YENEEA. The CDR3 is 13 residues long. The CDR3 region is CASSPLGGGAQYF. The CDR3 region has the DNA TGTGCCAGCAGCCCTCTGGGTGGAGGTGCGCAGTATTTT.

The V gene is TRBV29-1, the J gene TRBJ1-1; TRBD1 is a possible D gene (5 bases). V lost 6 bases, J lost 3 bases, and 20 bases lay in between. The CDR3 extends over 15 amino acids. Per germline, CDR1 SQVTM and CDR2 ANQGSEA. CDR3 amino acids: CSVSPRVWRDTEAFF. In DNA form, the CDR3 reads TGCAGCGTGTCCCCCAGGGTCTGGAGGGACACTGAAGCTTTCTTT.

Of note for this clone: One end of the junction varies from germline; a read error may be responsible. The J gene is TRBJ1-1, the V gene TRBV3-1 (or the pseudogene TRBV3-2); D remains unclear. CDR1 is LGHDT, CDR2 YNNKEL, per germline (reference sequence). CDR3 length equals 13 residues. Written as DNA, the CDR3 is TGTGCCAGCAGCCAAGCCCTGGACTCGACTGAACTATTT. Protein sequence: CASSQALDSTELF.

V is TRBV7-9 and J is TRBJ2-1, with 8 bases aligning to TRBD1. The trim removed 2 bases at V and 7 bases at J, leaving 7 bases unmatched. Germline assignment: CDR1 SEHNR and CDR2 FQNEAQ (reference sequence). The CDR3 spans 15 residues. CDR3 loop: CASSLIQGDGNEQFF. Written as DNA, the CDR3 is TGTGCCAGCAGCTTAATACAGGGGGACGGGAATGAGCAGTTCTTC.

The chain employs TRBV6-1 and TRBJ1-3, with 9 bases identical to TRBD1. V lost 3 bases, J lost 4 bases, and 1 base stayed unmatched. CDR1 MNHNS and CDR2 SASEGT come from the germline V gene. This CDR3 is built from 14 residues. CDR3 protein: CASSETGGGNTIYF. The CDR3, as DNA: TGTGCCAGCAGTGAGACAGGGGGAGGAAACACCATATATTTT.

This chain joins TRBV19 and TRBJ1-5, with 7 bases aligning to TRBD1. Germline CDR1 reads LNHDA; CDR2 reads SQIVND (reference sequence). After removal of 3 bases from V and 1 base from J, the junction contained 9 bases not matched to a gene. There are 17 residues in the CDR3. As DNA, the CDR3 is TGTGCCAGTAGTATCCCCCGGGACAGAGGGAGCAATCAGCCCCAGCATTTT. Translation: CASSIPRDRGSNQPQHF.